This T cell receptor beta chain was identified during a study of Graves' ophthalmopathy and Graves' hyperthyroidism. The PBMC fraction was derived from 9.5 to 10 ml of fresh peripheral blood. Findings and limits, study-wide: The blood repertoire also included most expanded thyroid clonotypes above 0.001 frequency. Its predictions of ophthalmopathy progression gave the model approximately 65% sensitivity and approximately 72% specificity.

Regarding this clonotype: The antigen is unknown. At one boundary the junction diverges from the germline segment, which might be a read error.

Researchers took RNA transcripts and amplified TCR beta CDR3 regions from them. After a first-round RT-PCR with HTBI primers, a second-round multiplex PCR was run. Each CDR3 protein gets one entry after TCRdb re-called the multiplex PCR reads with MiXCR. This repertoire shows 300,000 to 500,000 distinct CDR3 sequences, roughly 14% found once; its top ten account for approximately 7%. CDR1 SEHNR and CDR2 FQNEAQ come from the germline V gene (reference sequence). There are 17 residues in the CDR3. The sequenced sample was peripheral blood. This receptor was obtained from a woman younger than 35 with stable Graves' hyperthyroidism. The rearrangement links TRBV7-9 to TRBJ1-1; D may be TRBD1 (6 bases). The CDR3 sequence is CAGSLVPGEGGNTEAFF. The CDR3 coding sequence is TGTGCCGGCAGCTTAGTCCCCGGGGAGGGGGGGAACACTGAAGCTTTCTTT.